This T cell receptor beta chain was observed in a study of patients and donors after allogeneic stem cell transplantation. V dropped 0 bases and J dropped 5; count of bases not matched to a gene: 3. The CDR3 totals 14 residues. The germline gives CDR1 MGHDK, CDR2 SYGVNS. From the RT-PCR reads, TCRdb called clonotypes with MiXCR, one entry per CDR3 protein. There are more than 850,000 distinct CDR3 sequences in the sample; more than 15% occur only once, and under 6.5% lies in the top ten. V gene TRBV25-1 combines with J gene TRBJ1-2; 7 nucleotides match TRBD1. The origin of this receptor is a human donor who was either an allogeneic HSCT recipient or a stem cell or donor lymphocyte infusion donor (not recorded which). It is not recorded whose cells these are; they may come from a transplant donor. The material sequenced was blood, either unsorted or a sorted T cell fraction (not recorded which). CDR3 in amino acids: CASSEYGTDYGYTF. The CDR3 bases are TGTGCCAGCAGTGAATACGGGACAGATTATGGCTACACCTTC.